This entry concerns a single T cell receptor beta chain. Its antigen is not known. The data are from a study of vaccination and CD4 T cells after COVID-19. Documented treatment: roughly 10-day PBMC culture with coronavirus spike peptide pools or control peptides (ViraFEST assay). V gave up 0 bases and J gave up 6 bases; unmatched junction bases: 9. The CDR3 is made up of 15 amino acids. Germline V gene sequence: CDR1 DFQATT, CDR2 SNEGSKA (reference sequence). Cultured CD4+ T cell DNA was sequenced using the Oncomine TCR Beta short-read assay. TCRdb re-analysed the PCR reads in MiXCR, keeping a single row per CDR3 protein. This repertoire shows around 15,000 distinct CDR3 sequences, less than 80% found once; its top ten account for approximately 11%.

The V and J genes are TRBV20-1 and TRBJ2-7, with 9 bases that match TRBD2. This TCR came from a human donor who had recovered from COVID-19. The sequencing sample was made of CD4+ T cells from blood, cultured in vitro. The CDR3, as DNA: TGCAGTGCTAGAGATCGGCGAGCGGGAGGTCGCGAGCAGTACTTC. Protein: CSARDRRAGGREQYF.